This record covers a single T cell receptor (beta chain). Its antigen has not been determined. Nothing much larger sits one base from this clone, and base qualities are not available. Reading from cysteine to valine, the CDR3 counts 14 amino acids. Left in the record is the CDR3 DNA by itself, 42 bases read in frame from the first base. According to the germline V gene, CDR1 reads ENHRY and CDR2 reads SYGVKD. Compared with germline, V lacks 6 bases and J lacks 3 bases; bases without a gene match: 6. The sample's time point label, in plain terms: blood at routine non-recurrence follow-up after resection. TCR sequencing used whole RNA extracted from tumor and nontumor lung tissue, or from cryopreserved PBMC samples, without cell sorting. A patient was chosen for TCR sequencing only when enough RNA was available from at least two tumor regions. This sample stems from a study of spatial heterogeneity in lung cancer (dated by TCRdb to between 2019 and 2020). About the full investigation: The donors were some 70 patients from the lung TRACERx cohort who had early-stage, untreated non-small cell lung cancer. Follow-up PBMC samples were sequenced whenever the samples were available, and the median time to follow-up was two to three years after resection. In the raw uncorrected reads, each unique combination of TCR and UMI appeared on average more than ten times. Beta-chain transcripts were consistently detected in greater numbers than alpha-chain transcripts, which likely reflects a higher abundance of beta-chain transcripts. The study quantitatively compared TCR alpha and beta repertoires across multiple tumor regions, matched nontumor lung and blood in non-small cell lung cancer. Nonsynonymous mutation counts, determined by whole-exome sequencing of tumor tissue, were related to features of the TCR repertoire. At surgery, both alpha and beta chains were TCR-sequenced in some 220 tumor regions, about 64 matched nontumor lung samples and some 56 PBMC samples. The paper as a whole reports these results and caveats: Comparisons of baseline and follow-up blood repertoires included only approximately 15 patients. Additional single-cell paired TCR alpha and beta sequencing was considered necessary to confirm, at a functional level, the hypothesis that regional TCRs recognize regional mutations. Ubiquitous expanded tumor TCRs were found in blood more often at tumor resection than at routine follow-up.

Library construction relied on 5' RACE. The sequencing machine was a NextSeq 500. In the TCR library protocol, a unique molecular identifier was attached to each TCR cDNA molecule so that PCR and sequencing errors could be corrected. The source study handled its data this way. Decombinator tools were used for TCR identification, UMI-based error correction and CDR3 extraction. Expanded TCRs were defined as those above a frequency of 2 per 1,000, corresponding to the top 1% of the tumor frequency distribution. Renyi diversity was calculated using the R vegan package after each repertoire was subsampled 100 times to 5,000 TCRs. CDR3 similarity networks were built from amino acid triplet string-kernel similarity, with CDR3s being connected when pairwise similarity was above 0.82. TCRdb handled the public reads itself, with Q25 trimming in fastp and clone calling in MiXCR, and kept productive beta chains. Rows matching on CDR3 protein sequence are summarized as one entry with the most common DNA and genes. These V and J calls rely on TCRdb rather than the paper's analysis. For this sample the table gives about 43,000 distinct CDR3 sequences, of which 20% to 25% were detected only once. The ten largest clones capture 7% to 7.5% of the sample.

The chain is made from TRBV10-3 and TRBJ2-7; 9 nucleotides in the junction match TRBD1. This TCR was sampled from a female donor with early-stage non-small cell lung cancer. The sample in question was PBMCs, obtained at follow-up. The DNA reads TGTGCCATCAGGGGGGACAGGGCGGGCTACGAGCAGTACGTC. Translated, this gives CAIRGDRAGYEQYV.